The rows below give T cell receptor beta chains drawn from one sample of a study of human T cells and chemical hapten exposure. One entry per CDR3 protein, called by TCRdb with MiXCR from the RACE reads. The sample consists of 84,000 or so distinct CDR3 sequences, approximately 10% of them appearing once. This specimen consisted of whole blood, obtained in connection with sensitization to the hapten diphenylcyclopropenone (DPC). The source is a woman aged 25-40 years with alopecia areata. Some clones in this sample may be carry-over from other donors' samples. The CDR3 runs from the conserved cysteine through the conserved F or W. A D gene is named only where the DNA matches it firmly. The size of a clone is reported for some rows only, either as once, few or many, or as a class for expanded clones.

d_call: NA; clone_size: many; j_call: TRBJ2-5; v_call: TRBV21-1; cdr3_nt: TGTGCCAGCAGCGAGAAAGGGCTATTCCAAGAGACCCAGTACTTC; cdr3_aa: CASSEKGLFQETQYF
d_call: NA; clone_size: NA; j_call: TRBJ2-7; v_call: TRBV28; cdr3_nt: TGTGCCAGCAGGTCTCGGGTAGGCCTCACCTACGAGCAGTACTTC; cdr3_aa: CASRSRVGLTYEQYF
d_call: NA; clone_size: many; j_call: TRBJ2-6; v_call: TRBV29-1; cdr3_nt: TGCAGCGCCGACTCTGGGGCCAACGTCCTGACTTTC; cdr3_aa: CSADSGANVLTF
d_call: NA; clone_size: many; j_call: TRBJ1-1; v_call: TRBV29-1; cdr3_nt: TGCAGCGTTGACGGTAACACTGAAGCTTTCTTT; cdr3_aa: CSVDGNTEAFF
d_call: TRBD1; clone_size: NA; j_call: TRBJ2-5; v_call: TRBV28; cdr3_nt: TGTGCCAGCACCTCTCAAACAGGGGGTTTTGAGACCCAGTACTTC; cdr3_aa: CASTSQTGGFETQYF
d_call: NA; clone_size: many; j_call: TRBJ2-7; v_call: TRBV7-5; cdr3_nt: NA; cdr3_aa: CISVPEARIYEQYF
d_call: NA; clone_size: few; j_call: TRBJ1-2; v_call: TRBV27; cdr3_nt: TGTGCCAGCAGTTTAAAAGGAGCCAACTATGGCTACACCTTC; cdr3_aa: CASSLKGANYGYTF
d_call: TRBD2; clone_size: few; j_call: TRBJ2-5; v_call: TRBV20-1; cdr3_nt: TGCAGTGCTAGATTTGCTAGCGGGAGTGAGACCCAGTACTTC; cdr3_aa: CSARFASGSETQYF
d_call: NA; clone_size: many; j_call: TRBJ2-7; v_call: TRBV4-3; cdr3_nt: TGCGCCAGCAGCCAAAAAACGGGGGTCGAGCAGTACTTC; cdr3_aa: CASSQKTGVEQYF
d_call: NA; clone_size: NA; j_call: TRBJ1-2; v_call: TRBV12-3/TRBV12-4; cdr3_nt: TGTGCCAGCAGTTTCGGGGTATCGGAAGGCTACACCTTC; cdr3_aa: CASSFGVSEGYTF
d_call: NA; clone_size: once; j_call: TRBJ1-5; v_call: TRBV20-1; cdr3_nt: TGCAGTGCTAGAGAGGTAGGGAATCAGCCCCAGCATTTT; cdr3_aa: CSAREVGNQPQHF
d_call: NA; clone_size: many; j_call: TRBJ1-6; v_call: TRBV27; cdr3_nt: TGTGCCAGCAGCCCCATGGGGCGGCATAATTCACCCCTCCACTTT; cdr3_aa: CASSPMGRHNSPLHF
d_call: NA; clone_size: many; j_call: TRBJ2-5; v_call: TRBV6-6; cdr3_nt: TGTGCCAGCAGCCCACAGGGCCGGGAGACCCAGTACTTC; cdr3_aa: CASSPQGRETQYF
d_call: NA; clone_size: many; j_call: TRBJ2-2; v_call: TRBV5-1; cdr3_nt: TGCGCCAGCAGCCTAAAGGGGTTCGCGAACACCGGGGAGCTGTTTTTT; cdr3_aa: CASSLKGFANTGELFF
d_call: NA; clone_size: many; j_call: TRBJ1-1; v_call: TRBV3-1; cdr3_nt: TGTGCCAGCAGCCAAACAGGCATTGAAGCTTTCTTT; cdr3_aa: CASSQTGIEAFF
d_call: NA; clone_size: many; j_call: TRBJ2-6; v_call: TRBV6-1; cdr3_nt: TGTGCCAGCCGACGTGGGGGGTCTGGGGCCAACGTCCTGACTTTC; cdr3_aa: CASRRGGSGANVLTF
d_call: NA; clone_size: many; j_call: TRBJ2-1; v_call: TRBV9; cdr3_nt: TGTGCCAGCAGCGTATTTGACTCGAGCGGTAGCTCCTACAATGAGCAGTTCTTC; cdr3_aa: CASSVFDSSGSSYNEQFF
d_call: TRBD1; clone_size: few; j_call: TRBJ1-4; v_call: TRBV28; cdr3_nt: TGTGCCAGCAGTCCCGGGACAGGCCCGGTGTTTTTT; cdr3_aa: CASSPGTGPVFF
d_call: NA; clone_size: many; j_call: TRBJ1-5; v_call: TRBV6-5; cdr3_nt: TGTGCCAGCAGTTACCGGAGCAATCAGCCCCAGCATTTT; cdr3_aa: CASSYRSNQPQHF
d_call: TRBD1; clone_size: many; j_call: TRBJ2-1; v_call: TRBV5-1; cdr3_nt: TGCGCCAGCAGCCCACTTACGACAGGGTTGGAGCAGTTCTTC; cdr3_aa: CASSPLTTGLEQFF
d_call: NA; clone_size: many; j_call: TRBJ1-6; v_call: TRBV7-8; cdr3_nt: TGTGCCAGCAGCTTAGCGATAGGCAGAAGATACTCACCCCTCCACTTT; cdr3_aa: CASSLAIGRRYSPLHF
d_call: NA; clone_size: many; j_call: TRBJ2-3; v_call: TRBV7-2; cdr3_nt: TGTGCCAGCAGCCCGGACTCCGGCACAGATACGCAGTATTTT; cdr3_aa: CASSPDSGTDTQYF
d_call: NA; clone_size: NA; j_call: TRBJ1-2; v_call: TRBV1; cdr3_nt: TGCACCAGCAGCCAAGCCTCTTACCCGTTAAGGGGCTACACCTTC; cdr3_aa: CTSSQASYPLRGYTF
d_call: TRBD2; clone_size: NA; j_call: TRBJ2-7; v_call: TRBV11-2; cdr3_nt: TGTGCCAGCAGCTTAGATTTCCTAGCGGGGGAGCAGTACTTC; cdr3_aa: CASSLDFLAGEQYF
d_call: NA; clone_size: NA; j_call: TRBJ1-1; v_call: TRBV5-1; cdr3_nt: TGCACCAGCAGCTTGGTCGGGAAGGAGAACACTGAAGCTTTCTTT; cdr3_aa: CTSSLVGKENTEAFF
d_call: TRBD2; clone_size: many; j_call: TRBJ2-5; v_call: TRBV6-2/TRBV6-3; cdr3_nt: TGTGCCAGCAGTACGGGGGGCCAAGAGACCCAGTACTTC; cdr3_aa: CASSTGGQETQYF
d_call: NA; clone_size: many; j_call: TRBJ2-3; v_call: TRBV6-6; cdr3_nt: TGTGCCAGCAGTTTAGGACGGTGGAGCACAGATACGCAGTATTTT; cdr3_aa: CASSLGRWSTDTQYF
d_call: NA; clone_size: many; j_call: TRBJ1-1; v_call: TRBV12-3/TRBV12-4; cdr3_nt: TGTGCCAGCAGGGCCGGGGAGCAAATGAACACTGAAGCTTTCTTT; cdr3_aa: CASRAGEQMNTEAFF
d_call: NA; clone_size: few; j_call: TRBJ1-1; v_call: TRBV7-7; cdr3_nt: TGTGCCAGCAGTTCCGGACTGAACACTGAAGCTTTCTTT; cdr3_aa: CASSSGLNTEAFF
d_call: TRBD1; clone_size: many; j_call: TRBJ2-3; v_call: TRBV12-3/TRBV12-4; cdr3_nt: TGTGCCAGCAGGGACAGGGGGATGCCAGATACGCAGTATTTT; cdr3_aa: CASRDRGMPDTQYF
d_call: NA; clone_size: few; j_call: TRBJ1-6; v_call: TRBV7-2; cdr3_nt: TGTGCCAGCAGCTTAGCAGGGGCTAACAATTCACCCCTCCACTTT; cdr3_aa: CASSLAGANNSPLHF
d_call: NA; clone_size: NA; j_call: TRBJ2-1; v_call: TRBV15; cdr3_nt: TGTGCCACCAGCCGGCGGAACGATTATGAGCAGTTCTTC; cdr3_aa: CATSRRNDYEQFF
d_call: NA; clone_size: NA; j_call: TRBJ1-6; v_call: TRBV3-1; cdr3_nt: TGTGCCAGCAGCCAAGGGACAGCCGCCCAGGGACCCCTCCACTTT; cdr3_aa: CASSQGTAAQGPLHF
d_call: NA; clone_size: many; j_call: TRBJ2-7; v_call: TRBV7-6; cdr3_nt: TGTGCCAGCAGCTTAGGTCCTGCCCAGAGAGACGAGCAGTACTTC; cdr3_aa: CASSLGPAQRDEQYF
d_call: TRBD1; clone_size: few; j_call: TRBJ1-4; v_call: TRBV7-2; cdr3_nt: TGTGCCAGCAGCCTAACAGGGGGCCTCTTTGAAAAACTGTTTTTT; cdr3_aa: CASSLTGGLFEKLFF
d_call: NA; clone_size: many; j_call: TRBJ1-1; v_call: TRBV30; cdr3_nt: TGTGCCTGGACCCTGGCCCGTGAAGCTTTCTTT; cdr3_aa: CAWTLAREAFF
d_call: TRBD2; clone_size: many; j_call: TRBJ2-3; v_call: TRBV14; cdr3_nt: TGTGCCAGCAGCCTGAGGCCGAGACTAGCGGGGGGGCCCCCGCAGTATTTT; cdr3_aa: CASSLRPRLAGGPPQYF